The TCR beta chain under discussion was sequenced for a study of T cells in Graves' hyperthyroidism and ophthalmopathy. V lost 7 bases, J lost 5 bases, and 17 bases lay in between. Germline CDR1 reads LNHDA; CDR2 reads SQIVND (reference sequence). The CDR3 totals 14 residues. Amplified TCR beta CDR3 regions derived from RNA transcripts. HTBI primers were used for first-round RT-PCR of the TCR CDR3. Each CDR3 protein is one row after TCRdb ran MiXCR on the multiplex PCR reads. The data contain some 510,000 distinct CDR3 sequences, 20% of them seen just once; the ten biggest clones take up 26%. The rearrangement joins TRBV19 to TRBJ1-1; D gene ambiguous. The TCR originated in a man aged 18 to 29 with Graves' hyperthyroidism. Material for sequencing was blood. The CDR3 here is CASISPGSGTEAFF. The CDR3 DNA sequence: TGTGCCAGTATATCCCCGGGCTCGGGGACTGAAGCTTTCTTT.